This T cell receptor (beta chain) was obtained from a study of blood T cell repertoires in COVID-19. The method was immunoSEQ multiplex PCR; TCRdb's version includes in-frame clones alone and lacks a portion of them. The table includes 23,000 or so clones, around 86% detected once. This clone was seen a handful of times. The CDR3 length is 21 residues. Unmatched junction bases numbered 17, after V lost 0 bases and J lost 1 base. Germline CDR1 is ENHRY and CDR2 is SYGVKD. This chain joins TRBV10-3 and TRBJ2-2, with 7 nucleotides matching TRBD1. The clonotype originates from a woman aged 70-85 years with active COVID-19. The sample comprised peripheral blood. The DNA of the CDR3 is TGTGCCATCAGTGAGTCGGGGCCCGAAGAATGGTGGACAGGGAACACCGGGGAGCTGTTTTTT. This sequence encodes CAISESGPEEWWTGNTGELFF.